Detailed here is one TCR beta chain. Its antigen is still unknown. No quality values exist for individual bases; no much larger clone is one base distant. The entry originates in a study of shared T cell receptors in the human thymus (dated by TCRdb to about 2021). Study-wide context: The study investigated the way shared, self-reactive T-cell receptor alpha chains are produced in the human thymus.

Library preparation employed the immunoSEQ multiplex PCR assay. Not all clones reach the TCRdb copy of this immuneACCESS table, which keeps in-frame sequences only. Checked studies attribute under half of the gap to unresolved V genes and leave the rest unexplained. The sample profile shows 700,000 or so clones; approximately 83% of them were found once. The leading ten clones occupy approximately 0.01% of the sample. From its cysteine to its phenylalanine, the CDR3 spans 16 amino acids. The CDR3 DNA has 48 bases and is translated from base 1. V was cut back by 2 bases and J by 4 bases, leaving a gap of 12 bases between them. Per the germline V gene, SGHVS is the CDR1 and FNYEAQ is the CDR2. The same sample was also studied in work on human thymus T cells. In that second paper, the authors write: In Finland, the donors were immunologically healthy infants who were having open corrective cardiac surgery for congenital heart defects. Thymus tissue was obtained as surgical resects removed during corrective cardiac surgery. V and J gene segment usage appeared biased in both thymic and peripheral blood repertoires. The related research found that thymic TCR repertoires overlapped highly between unrelated individuals. The study used eight infant thymus samples plus four related peripheral blood samples to characterize TCR alpha and beta repertoires. Donor ages ranged from about 6 to 250 days, and the cohort comprised roughly six male and two female infants. Thymocytes were released mechanically from tissue and stored at -70 °C as pellets of roughly 8.5-32 million cells. A QIAsymphony instrument was used to extract genomic DNA from frozen cell pellets. The immunoSEQ multiplex PCR assay was used to amplify the TCRB and TCRAD loci from a standardized quantity of quality-controlled genomic DNA. The amplicons covered the V(D)J region and were long enough to include the CDR3 and to identify the V and J genes. Amplicon sequencing was performed on an Illumina platform through the commercial immunoSEQ service. Primer bias and sequencing errors were corrected using previously described methods, and TCRAD and TCRB definitions followed the IMGT database. The repertoires were analysed using immunoSEQ Analyzer 3.0 and VDJTools for basic statistics, V/J segment usage, diversity estimates, rarefaction and pairwise overlap. To estimate diversity, the Chao1, ChaoE, Efron-Thisted, Shannon and inverse Simpson indices were applied, and diversity was also estimated on datasets down-sampled to the smallest sample. Repertoire overlap was determined by strict matching of CDR3 nucleotide sequence, V gene and J gene, and Jaccard-based multidimensional scaling clustering was applied. Thymus samples yielded on average roughly 810,000 unique TCRB clonotypes, compared with 80,000 to 85,000 from blood samples.

The material sequenced was thymocytes. The receptor was isolated from a girl in the first two years of life with a congenital heart defect. Donor details come from another sample of the same person, matched by shared clones. The chain couples TRBV7-6 to TRBJ2-6, and perhaps TRBD1 as D gene, on 5 matching bases. For the CDR3, the sequence is CASSLSGSEGANVLTF. The DNA reads as follows: TGTGCCAGCAGCTTATCAGGGTCCGAGGGGGCCAACGTCCTGACTTTC.